What follows are 28 T cell receptor beta chains derived from one specimen sequenced in a study of blood T cell repertoires in COVID-19. Generated by immunoSEQ multiplex PCR, the TCRdb table keeps only in-frame clones and is missing some. The table shows roughly 68,000 clones, with roughly 83% occurring only once. The sequenced sample was peripheral blood. The receptors originated from a woman aged 80 or over with acute or convalescent COVID-19.

Remarks on this clone: Other nucleotide sequences from this sample produce the same CDR3. V is TRBV6-2 or TRBV6-3 and J is TRBJ1-2; D gene unclear. This CDR3 comprises 12 residues. With 2 bases removed from V and 4 bases from J, the gap between germline ends came to 5 bases. Germline V gene sequence: CDR1 MNHEY, CDR2 SVGEGT. The CDR3 protein is CASSYGSYGYTF. The CDR3 region has the DNA TGTGCCAGCAGTTACGGCAGCTATGGCTACACCTTC.

This clone was recorded once. The chain carries TRBV27 and TRBJ2-7, with TRBD2 as a possible D gene (6 bases). The V gene lost 10 bases and the J gene lost 4 bases, with 20 bases spanning the gap. The germline V gene encodes CDR1 MNHEY and CDR2 SMNVEV (reference sequence). CDR3 size: 14 residues. This chain's CDR3 is CATHRSGPGYEQYF. In DNA, the CDR3 is TGTGCCACCCACCGAAGCGGGCCGGGATACGAGCAGTACTTC.

This CDR3 reads CASGLQGGIITGELFF. For the CDR3, the DNA is TGTGCTAGTGGCTTACAGGGTGGGATAATCACCGGGGAGCTGTTTTTT. This chain connects TRBV12-5 to TRBJ2-2, with D perhaps TRBD1 (6 bases). Germline lookup yields CDR1 LGHNT and CDR2 FRNRAP. V was clipped by 6 bases and J by 4 bases, with 18 bases between them. There are 16 residues in the CDR3.

The CDR3 coding sequence is TGCGCCAGCAGCTTACCGGGACTAGCGGACACCGGGGAGCTGTTTTTT. Amino acids: CASSLPGLADTGELFF. V is TRBV5-1 and J is TRBJ2-2; 11 bases agree with TRBD2. The CDR3 contains 16 residues. With V trimmed by 2 bases and J by 3 bases, 3 bases remained unmatched. Per germline, CDR1 SGHRS and CDR2 YFSETQ.

The V and J genes are TRBV7-9 and TRBJ2-3; 7 bases match TRBD2. V shed 0 bases and J 3 bases; nucleotides not matched to a gene: 3. Per germline, CDR1 SEHNR and CDR2 FQNEAQ (reference sequence). The CDR3 runs 15 residues. The CDR3 spells CASSLASGRTDTQYF. The DNA of the CDR3 is TGTGCCAGCAGCTTAGCTAGCGGGCGTACAGATACGCAGTATTTT. Looking up the rest from reference TRBV7-9 and TRBJ2-3 gives the full variable domain: DTGVSQNPRHKITKRGQNVTFRCDPISEHNRLYWYRQTLGQGPEFLTYFQNEAQLEKSRLLSDRFSAERPKGSFSTLEIQRTEQGDSAMYLCASSLASGRTDTQYFGPGTRLTVL.

The gene calls are TRBV12-3 or TRBV12-4 and TRBJ1-2; D gene unclear. The CDR3 totals 12 residues. Trimming left V 0 bases short and J 4 bases short, with 3 bases between. CDR3 bases: TGTGCCAGCAGTTTAGCCTCCTATGGCTACACCTTC. It is translated as CASSLASYGYTF.

V and J are TRBV5-1 and TRBJ2-1; the D gene is possibly TRBD2 (6 bases). Germline-derived CDR1 and CDR2 are SGHRS and YFSETQ. The CDR3 is made up of 15 amino acids. With 0 bases removed from V and 3 bases from J, the gap between germline ends came to 10 bases. CDR3 DNA: TGCGCCAGCAGCTTGGATTGGGGAGGCTACAATGAGCAGTTCTTC. As protein: CASSLDWGGYNEQFF. The variable domain in full, completed from reference TRBV5-1 and TRBJ2-1, reads KAGVTQTPRYLIKTRGQQVTLSCSPISGHRSVSWYQQTPGQGLQFLFEYFSETQRNKGNFPGRFSGRQFSNSRSEMNVSTLELGDSALYLCASSLDWGGYNEQFFGPGTRLTVL.

The sample holds a few counts of this clone. This chain links TRBV7-9 with TRBJ2-2; 9 nucleotides match TRBD1. Looked up from germline, CDR1 is SEHNR and CDR2 is FQNEAQ (reference sequence). The ends lost 5 bases at V and 5 bases at J; junction bases unmatched: 6. This CDR3 is built from 15 residues. The CDR3 DNA follows: TGTGCCAGCAGCGCACAGGGGGCTGAAACCGGGGAGCTGTTTTTT. It encodes CASSAQGAETGELFF.

This clone occurred a few times. The chain employs TRBV5-5 and TRBJ1-6; D is ambiguous. CDR3 size: 17 residues. The V end was cut by 5 bases, the J end by 0 bases, with 15 bases between. Germline V CDR1 and CDR2: SGHKS, YYEKEE (reference sequence). Written as DNA, the CDR3 is TGTGCCAGCAGTCCAGCGAGGGTCAGCTCCTATAATTCACCCCTCCACTTT. This codes for CASSPARVSSYNSPLHF.

The chain couples TRBV6-5 to TRBJ2-1, with D possibly being TRBD2 (7 bases). CDR1 and CDR2 from the germline V gene are MNHEY and SVGAGI. The CDR3 spans 12 residues. In nucleotides, the CDR3 is TGTGCGTCGGATGGGGGGGCACGGGAGCAGTTCTTC. It translates to CASDGGAREQFF.

The J gene is TRBJ1-1, the V gene TRBV5-1; D ambiguous. The CDR3 runs 14 residues. CDR1 is SGHRS and CDR2 is YFSETQ in the germline V gene. The germline V and J ends were trimmed by 0 bases and 0 bases, with 6 bases remaining between them. The DNA for the CDR3 is TGCGCCAGCAGCTTGGGTGGGCTGAACACTGAAGCTTTCTTT. The encoded protein is CASSLGGLNTEAFF.

V is TRBV3-1 (or the pseudogene TRBV3-2) and J is TRBJ1-6; 7 bases align to TRBD1. The CDR3 extends over 15 amino acids. After removal of 4 bases from V and 7 bases from J, the junction contained 7 bases not matched to a gene. Germline V gene sequence: CDR1 LGHDT, CDR2 YNNKEL (reference sequence). CDR3 coding DNA: TGTGCCAGCAGCCTTGTACAGGGGTGGAATTCACCCCTCCACTTT. The encoded protein is CASSLVQGWNSPLHF.

This CDR3 reads CASSLGRERGRTDTQYF. CDR3 nucleotides: TGTGCCAGCTCCCTCGGGAGGGAGCGGGGCCGCACAGATACGCAGTATTTT. V is TRBV18 and J is TRBJ2-3; TRBD2 matches 8 bases. Germline lookup yields CDR1 KGHSH and CDR2 LQKENI. The CDR3 runs to 17 residues. Losses at the gene ends were 6 bases for V and 1 base for J; bases not matched to a gene: 12.

The chain links TRBV18 to TRBJ1-4; D might be TRBD1 (6 bases). This CDR3 has 16 amino acids. The ends were cut back, 6 bases at V and 0 bases at J, with 14 bases in the middle. CDR1 and CDR2 (germline): KGHSH, LQKENI. In DNA form, the CDR3 reads TGTGCCAGCTCCCCCGACAGGTTTGCAACTAATGAAAAACTGTTTTTT. This gives the protein CASSPDRFATNEKLFF.

The chain uses TRBV4-2 and TRBJ2-1; TRBD1 might be the D (7 bases). Germline CDR1 and CDR2: LGHNA and YNFKEQ. Trimming removed 6 bases from V and 2 bases from J, with 11 bases in between. The CDR3 has 14 amino acids. This chain's CDR3 is CASRTGEAYNEQFF. DNA for the CDR3: TGTGCCAGCAGAACAGGGGAGGCCTACAATGAGCAGTTCTTC.

V gene TRBV19 combines with J gene TRBJ2-4, with 12 positions matching TRBD2. The CDR3 covers 19 residues. Germline lookup yields CDR1 LNHDA and CDR2 SQIVND (reference sequence). Losses at the gene ends were 0 bases for V and 3 bases for J; bases not matched to a gene: 9. The CDR3 protein is CASSIDGLAGGPNKNIQYF. For the CDR3, the DNA is TGTGCCAGTAGTATAGACGGGCTAGCGGGAGGGCCGAACAAAAACATTCAGTACTTC.

The CDR3 DNA reads as TGTGCCAGCAGCTGGACAGGGGGTACGCAGCCCCAGCATTTT. Amino acid sequence: CASSWTGGTQPQHF. V and J are TRBV7-9 and TRBJ1-5; 10 bases line up with TRBD1. V gave up 4 bases and J gave up 7 bases; unmatched junction bases: 4. Germline-derived CDR1 and CDR2 are SEHNR and FQNEAQ (reference sequence). CDR3 length equals 14 residues.

The rearrangement links TRBV10-3 to TRBJ2-3, with a possible D match to TRBD2 (5 bases). This CDR3 has 15 amino acids. The V and J ends lost 9 bases and 1 base respectively, with 17 bases between them. Per the germline V gene, CDR1 is ENHRY and CDR2 is SYGVKD. The CDR3 DNA is TGTGCCATTAGTCTCGGGGATCCCCGCACAGATACGCAGTATTTT. This sequence encodes CAISLGDPRTDTQYF.

The rearrangement uses TRBV6-6 and TRBJ1-6; a weak D match, TRBD1 (5 bases). Germline V lookup: CDR1 MNHNY, CDR2 SVGAGI (reference sequence). CDR3 length: 14 amino acids. The V and J ends lost 6 bases and 8 bases respectively, with 14 bases between them. CDR3 DNA sequence: TGTGCCAGCAGCCGAGGTAGGGGTGATTCACCCCTCCACTTT. Protein: CASSRGRGDSPLHF.

This chain joins TRBV12-5 and TRBJ2-5; D gene uncertain. V dropped 3 bases and J dropped 9 bases, with 17 bases sitting between them. Germline assignment: CDR1 LGHNT and CDR2 FRNRAP. The CDR3 extends over 14 amino acids. The CDR3 DNA reads as TGTGCTAGTGGTTTCGGCCCCGACAAGAGACCCCAGTACTTC. Translation: CASGFGPDKRPQYF.

The chain employs TRBV10-1 and TRBJ2-7; 11 bases fit TRBD2. CDR3 length equals 14 residues. In germline, CDR1 is WNHNN, CDR2 SYGVQD (reference sequence). After removal of 5 bases from V and 4 bases from J, the junction contained 4 bases not matched to a gene. The CDR3 spells CASSRGTSGYEQYF. For the CDR3, the DNA is TGCGCCAGCAGTAGGGGGACTAGCGGATACGAGCAGTACTTC.

This clone was picked up a small number of times. V gene TRBV28 combines with J gene TRBJ1-6; D not certain. V lost 6 bases and J 10 bases, leaving 16 bases between the germline ends. Germline V gene data show CDR1 as MDHEN and CDR2 as SYDVKM. This CDR3 region has 14 residues. The CDR3: CASSPGLQGSPLHF. In nucleotides, the CDR3 is TGTGCCAGCAGCCCTGGACTTCAAGGCTCACCCCTCCACTTT.

The chain combines TRBV19 with TRBJ1-6; tentative D call: TRBD1 (6 bases). Looked up from germline, CDR1 is LNHDA and CDR2 is SQIVND (reference sequence). This CDR3 comprises 16 residues. V was shortened by 3 bases and J by 7 bases, with 16 bases between the two germline ends. DNA of the CDR3: TGTGCCAGTAGTATGCAGGGGCGGTCTTGGAATTCACCCCTCCACTTT. It translates to CASSMQGRSWNSPLHF.

The rearrangement links TRBV27 to TRBJ1-2; 7 nucleotides match TRBD1. The CDR3 sequence is 14 residues long. Germline lookup yields CDR1 MNHEY and CDR2 SMNVEV (reference sequence). V lost 3 bases, J lost 2 bases, and 3 bases stayed unmatched. For the CDR3, the DNA is TGTGCCAGCAGTTTCTCGGACAGGAACTATGGCTACACCTTC. It specifies CASSFSDRNYGYTF.

The gene calls are TRBV6-5 and TRBJ1-5; TRBD1 matches 8 bases. J lost 3 bases, V lost 4 bases, and 5 bases had no gene match. This CDR3 comprises 15 residues. Looked up from germline, CDR1 is MNHEY and CDR2 is SVGAGI. DNA for the CDR3: TGTGCCAGCAGTTCACAGGGGGGTAACAATCAGCCCCAGCATTTT. It translates to CASSSQGGNNQPQHF.

There are a few counts of this clone. This rearrangement joins TRBV19 to TRBJ1-1; 7 nucleotides agree with TRBD1. Per germline, CDR1 LNHDA and CDR2 SQIVND (reference sequence). The V segment lost 2 bases and the J segment 5 bases; nucleotides outside the gene matches: 5. The CDR3 contains 14 residues. The CDR3 DNA reads as TGTGCCAGTAGTATACAACAGGGGAGTACTGAAGCTTTCTTT. Its translation is CASSIQQGSTEAFF. The whole variable domain, filled in from reference TRBV19 and TRBJ1-1, reads DGGITQSPKYLFRKEGQNVTLSCEQNLNHDAMYWYRQDPGQGLRLIYYSQIVNDFQKGDIAEGYSVSREKKESFPLTVTSAQKNPTAFYLCASSIQQGSTEAFFGQGTRLTVV.

The rearrangement joins TRBV5-6 to TRBJ1-4, with D perhaps matching TRBD1 (5 bases). The CDR3 is 14 amino acids. V lost 7 bases and J lost 8, with 18 bases in between. CDR1 SGHDT and CDR2 YYEEEE come from the germline V gene. This chain's CDR3 is CASAGQGRREKLFF. DNA of the CDR3: TGTGCCAGCGCGGGGCAGGGACGACGGGAAAAACTGTTTTTT.

The genes are TRBV5-1 and TRBJ1-2, with D uncertain. The CDR3 length is 17 residues. V was trimmed by 5 bases and J by 2 bases, leaving 22 bases between them. Germline lookup yields CDR1 SGHRS and CDR2 YFSETQ. CDR3 residues: CASSLAPLGNSNYGYTF. Here the CDR3 DNA reads TGCGCCAGCAGTTTAGCCCCACTAGGAAATTCGAACTATGGCTACACCTTC.